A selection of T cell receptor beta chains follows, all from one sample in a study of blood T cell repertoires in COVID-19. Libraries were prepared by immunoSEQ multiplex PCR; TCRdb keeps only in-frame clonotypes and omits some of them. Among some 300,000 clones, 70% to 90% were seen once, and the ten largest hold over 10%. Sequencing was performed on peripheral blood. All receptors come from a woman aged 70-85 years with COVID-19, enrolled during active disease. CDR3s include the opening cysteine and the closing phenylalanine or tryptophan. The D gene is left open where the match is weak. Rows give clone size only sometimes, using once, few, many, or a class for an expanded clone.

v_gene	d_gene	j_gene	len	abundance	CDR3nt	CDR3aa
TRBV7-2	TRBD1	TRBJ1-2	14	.	TGTGCCAGCAGCTTCGATACAGGGGCGGGGGGCTACACCTTC	CASSFDTGAGGYTF
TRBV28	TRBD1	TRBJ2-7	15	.	TGTGCCAGCAACCCGACAGGGGGTTGGGCCTACGAGCAGTACTTC	CASNPTGGWAYEQYF
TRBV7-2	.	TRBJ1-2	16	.	TGTGCCAGCAGCTTACCGCAGGACACATTAAACTATGGCTACACCTTC	CASSLPQDTLNYGYTF
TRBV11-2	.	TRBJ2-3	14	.	TGTGCCAGCAGCTTACCGGACTATCGAGTTACGCAGTATTTT	CASSLPDYRVTQYF
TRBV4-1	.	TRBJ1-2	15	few	TGCGCCAGCAGCCAGAGGAGGACTGGGAGTAGGAACTACACCTTC	CASSQRRTGSRNYTF
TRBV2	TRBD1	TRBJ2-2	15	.	TGTGCCAGCAGCCCCGGACAGGGGAACACCGGGGAGCTGTTTTTT	CASSPGQGNTGELFF
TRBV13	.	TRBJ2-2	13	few	TGTGCCAGCAGCTCGACAGACACCGGGGAGCTGTTTTTT	CASSSTDTGELFF
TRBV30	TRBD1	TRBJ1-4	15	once	TGTGCCTGGACTGGTGACGGGACAGGGGCGGCGAAACTGTTTTTT	CAWTGDGTGAAKLFF
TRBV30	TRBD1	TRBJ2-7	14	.	TGTGCCTGGAGTGGTAGACAGGGGGCCTACGAGCAGTACTTC	CAWSGRQGAYEQYF
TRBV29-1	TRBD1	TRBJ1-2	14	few	TGCAGCGCCCGACAGGGGGCGGGTGAATATGGCTACACCTTC	CSARQGAGEYGYTF
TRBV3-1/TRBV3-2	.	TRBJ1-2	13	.	TGTGCCAGCAGCCCCCGGCAGGGGAATGGCTACACCTTC	CASSPRQGNGYTF
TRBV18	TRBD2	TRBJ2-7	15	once	TGTGCCAGCTCACCAGGCGTAGCGGGGGTCGACGAGCAGTACTTC	CASSPGVAGVDEQYF
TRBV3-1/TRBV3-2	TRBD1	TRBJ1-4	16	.	TGTGCCAGCAGCCATGGTACCGGGACAGGTCCGCAAGGGCTGTTTTTT	CASSHGTGTGPQGLFF
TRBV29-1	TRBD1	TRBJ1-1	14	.	TGCAGCGTCCTGCGACAGGGGCAAGACACTGAAGCTTTCTTT	CSVLRQGQDTEAFF
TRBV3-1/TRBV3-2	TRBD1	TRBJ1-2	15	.	TGTGCCAGCAGCCAAGGCAGTCAGGGGGCGCGAGGCTACACCTTC	CASSQGSQGARGYTF
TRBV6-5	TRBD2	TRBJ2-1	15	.	TGTGCCAGCAACCGCCCCGGGACTACAAACAATGAGCAGTTCTTC	CASNRPGTTNNEQFF
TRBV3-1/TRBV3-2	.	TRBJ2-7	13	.	TGTGCCAGCAGCCAAGCCCCAGTCTACGAGCAGTACTTC	CASSQAPVYEQYF
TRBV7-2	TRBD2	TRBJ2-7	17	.	TGTGCCAGCAGCCCCCGACTAGCGGGGCCCTACAAAGACGAGCAGTACTTC	CASSPRLAGPYKDEQYF
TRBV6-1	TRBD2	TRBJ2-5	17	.	TGTGCCAGCAGTGGGCTGACTAGCGGGGGGGGGCGAGAGACCCAGTACTTC	CASSGLTSGGGRETQYF
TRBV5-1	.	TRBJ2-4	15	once	TGCGCCAGCAGCTTTGACCCGGCAGGGGGGAACATTCAGTACTTC	CASSFDPAGGNIQYF
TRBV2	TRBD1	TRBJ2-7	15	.	TGTGCCAGCTACCGCCCCTTGGCAGGGGGTTACGAGCAGTACTTC	CASYRPLAGGYEQYF